Listed here are 10 T cell receptor beta chains from one sample, sequenced in a study of CD8 T cells in ankylosing spondylitis. In TCRdb, the 5' RACE reads were re-called with MiXCR into one record per CDR3 protein. Of 35,000 to 50,000 distinct CDR3 sequences listed, more than 9.5% were seen once; the top ten hold around 1.5%. Sequenced input: blood, either unsorted or a sorted T cell fraction (not recorded which). The receptor source for this set is a male donor with ankylosing spondylitis or in good health (not recorded which).

This clonotype was seen repeatedly, ten times or more. The chain couples TRBV12-3 or TRBV12-4 to TRBJ1-5; 9 bases match TRBD1. The CDR3 is 15 amino acids. The J segment lost 1 base and the V segment lost 6 bases, leaving 4 bases of the junction unmatched. The CDR3 region has the DNA TGTGCCAGCAGGCGAGGACAGGGGAGCAATCAGCCCCAGCATTTT. Translating it yields CASRRGQGSNQPQHF.

J is TRBJ1-1 and V is TRBV7-8; D may be TRBD1 (6 bases). Germline V CDR1 and CDR2: SGHVS, FQNEAQ. Deletions cut 6 bases from V and 2 bases from J, with 10 bases between. CDR3 length equals 13 residues. CDR3 in DNA: TGTGCCAGCAGGCGGACAGCAAACACTGAAGCTTTCTTT. Translation gives CASRRTANTEAFF. The complete variable domain, with remaining parts taken from reference TRBV7-8 and TRBJ1-1, reads GAGVSQSPRYKVAKRGQDVALRCDPISGHVSLFWYQQALGQGPEFLTYFQNEAQLDKSGLPSDRFFAERPEGSVSTLKIQRTQQEDSAVYLCASRRTANTEAFFGQGTRLTVV.

This clonotype is labeled medium-sized. The chain is built from TRBV10-3 and TRBJ2-5; D might be TRBD1 (6 bases). Looked up from germline, CDR1 is ENHRY and CDR2 is SYGVKD. V was trimmed by 4 bases and J by 4 bases, leaving 10 bases between them. CDR3 length: 13 amino acids. As DNA, the CDR3 is TGTGCCATCAGTGTGCAGGGGTCAGAGACCCAGTACTTC. Amino acids: CAISVQGSETQYF.

This clonotype occurred many times. This chain uses TRBV30 with TRBJ2-2, with 7 nucleotides matching TRBD2. CDR3 length: 15 residues. The trim removed 2 bases at V and 2 bases at J, leaving 5 bases unmatched. CDR1 and CDR2 (germline): GTSNPN, SVGIG (reference sequence). CDR3 protein: CAWSPAGLNTGELFF. CDR3 bases: TGTGCCTGGAGTCCAGCGGGACTCAACACCGGGGAGCTGTTTTTT.

This clonotype occurred many times. The V gene is TRBV5-1, the J gene TRBJ1-1; D is perhaps TRBD1 (6 bases). The V gene lost 4 bases and the J gene lost 0 bases, with 13 bases spanning the gap. The CDR3 has 15 amino acids. Per germline, CDR1 SGHRS and CDR2 YFSETQ. The DNA for the CDR3 is TGCGCCAGCAGCCGATCACAGGGATTGAACACTGAAGCTTTCTTT. Its translation is CASSRSQGLNTEAFF.

In this sample, this clonotype turned up a few times. The rearrangement uses TRBV18 and TRBJ1-2; the D gene is possibly TRBD1 (6 bases). Germline V lookup: CDR1 KGHSH, CDR2 LQKENI. The CDR3 has 14 amino acids. The germline V and J ends were trimmed by 2 bases and 7 bases, with 14 bases remaining between them. The CDR3 loop is CASSPAGESGGYTF. The CDR3 DNA reads TGTGCCAGCTCACCAGCAGGGGAGAGTGGTGGCTACACCTTC.

The chain links TRBV5-1 to TRBJ1-1; 7 nucleotides line up with TRBD1. V lost 0 bases to trimming and J lost 0 bases; unmatched junction nucleotides: 8. The CDR3 is 17 residues long. CDR1 is SGHRS, CDR2 YFSETQ, per germline. The CDR3 loop reads CASSLAGTAAMNTEAFF. CDR3 coding DNA: TGCGCCAGCAGCTTGGCCGGGACAGCGGCTATGAACACTGAAGCTTTCTTT.

This clonotype came up many times. This chain connects TRBV19 to TRBJ1-6; D gene ambiguous. The CDR3 has 16 amino acids. Looked up from germline, CDR1 is LNHDA and CDR2 is SQIVND (reference sequence). The V gene lost 1 base and the J gene lost 0 bases, with 7 bases spanning the gap. CDR3 nucleotide sequence: TGTGCCAGTAGTATAGGAGGAATCTCCTATAATTCACCCCTCCACTTT. Encoded protein: CASSIGGISYNSPLHF.

This clonotype has at least ten counts. The rearrangement uses TRBV29-1 and TRBJ2-1; D unresolved. The V gene's germline CDR1 is SQVTM and CDR2 ANQGSEA. The V end lost 3 bases, the J end lost 6 bases, and 3 bases lay between the germline ends. The CDR3 spans 10 residues. The CDR3 region has the DNA TGCAGCGTTGAGCGCAATGAGCAGTTCTTC. Amino acid sequence: CSVERNEQFF.

The chain couples TRBV7-2 to TRBJ1-1, with a tentative D call TRBD1 (6 bases). V gave up 1 base and J gave up 3 bases, with 9 bases separating them. Germline CDR1 and CDR2: SGHTA and FQGNSA. CDR3 length: 14 amino acids. The CDR3 sequence is CASSLGRQDTEAFF. As DNA, the CDR3 is TGTGCCAGCAGCTTAGGAAGACAGGACACTGAAGCTTTCTTT.